The clone carrying this TCR beta chain was seen a handful of times. This record comes from a study of T-cell reconstitution after alpha-beta-depleted transplantation in children. It was with unique molecular identifiers that the TCRbeta library was prepared. TCRdb used MiXCR to reprocess the PCR reads, holding one entry per CDR3 protein. The profile shows roughly 610,000 distinct CDR3 sequences, roughly a tenth of them singletons. The source material was PBMCs from the stem cell graft donor, sampled from the stem cell graft. The sequence came from a human donor who donated a stem cell graft to a child with acute myeloid leukemia.

The CDR3, as DNA: TGTGCCAGTATGGGTAGCGGGGCCCTTAGCGAGCAGTACTTC. Translation gives CASMGSGALSEQYF. The V call is TRBV3-1, the J call TRBJ2-7, with 8 bases fitting TRBD2. Looked up from germline, CDR1 is LGHDT and CDR2 is YNNKEL (reference sequence). The ends lost 9 bases at V and 6 bases at J; junction bases unmatched: 13. The CDR3 runs 14 residues.